This paragraph reports one T cell receptor (beta chain). This table comes from immunoSEQ multiplex PCR, and its TCRdb copy is limited to in-frame clones, with some not included. The table shows over 25,000 clones, with about 89% occurring only once. CDR1 and CDR2 (germline): SGHNT, YENEEA. J lost 4 bases, V lost 1 base, and 10 bases had no gene match. The CDR3 spans 17 residues. These data are taken from a study of PD-1 and CTLA-4 blockade in melanoma. This sequence joins TRBV11-3 and TRBJ2-1; 7 nucleotides match TRBD2. The TCR comes from a human donor with melanoma. Specimen: CD8+ T cells from peripheral blood, collected before anti-PD-1 treatment. The CDR3 DNA is TGTGCCAGCAGCTTAGCCCTGGGGCTAGCGGCATACAATGAGCAGTTCTTC. Translation gives CASSLALGLAAYNEQFF.